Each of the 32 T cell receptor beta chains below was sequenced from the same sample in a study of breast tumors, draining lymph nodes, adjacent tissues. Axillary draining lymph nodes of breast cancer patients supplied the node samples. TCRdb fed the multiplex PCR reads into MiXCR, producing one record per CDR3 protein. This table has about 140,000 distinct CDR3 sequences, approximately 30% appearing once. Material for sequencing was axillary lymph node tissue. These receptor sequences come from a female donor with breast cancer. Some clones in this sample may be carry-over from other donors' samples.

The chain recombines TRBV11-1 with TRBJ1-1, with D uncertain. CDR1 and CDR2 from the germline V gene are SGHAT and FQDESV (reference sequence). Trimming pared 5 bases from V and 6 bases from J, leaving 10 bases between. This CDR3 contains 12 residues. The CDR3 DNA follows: TGTGCCAGCAGCCCCAGGCGGGCTGAAGCTTTCTTT. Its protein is CASSPRRAEAFF.

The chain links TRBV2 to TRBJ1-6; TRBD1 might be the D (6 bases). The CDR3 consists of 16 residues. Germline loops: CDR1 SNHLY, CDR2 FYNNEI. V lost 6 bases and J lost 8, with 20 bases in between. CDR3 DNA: TGTGCCAGCAGAGACCGAGTACAGGGTTTACATTCACCCCTCCACTTT. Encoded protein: CASRDRVQGLHSPLHF.

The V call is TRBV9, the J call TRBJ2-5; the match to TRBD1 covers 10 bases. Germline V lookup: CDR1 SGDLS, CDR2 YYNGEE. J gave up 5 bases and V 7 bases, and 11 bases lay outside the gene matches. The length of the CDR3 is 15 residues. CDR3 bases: TGTGCCAGCGGGCCTCGGGGACAGGGGAAGGAGACCCAGTACTTC. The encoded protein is CASGPRGQGKETQYF.

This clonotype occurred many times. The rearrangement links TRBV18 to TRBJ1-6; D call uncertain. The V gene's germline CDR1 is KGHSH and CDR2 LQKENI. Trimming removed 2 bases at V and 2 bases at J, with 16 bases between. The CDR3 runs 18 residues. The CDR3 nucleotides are TGTGCCAGCTCACCAGTAGGAGCGAATCCCCCCTATAATTCACCCCTCCACTTT. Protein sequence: CASSPVGANPPYNSPLHF. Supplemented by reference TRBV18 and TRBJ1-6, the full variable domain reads NAGVMQNPRHLVRRRGQEARLRCSPMKGHSHVYWYRQLPEEGLKFMVYLQKENIIDESGMPKERFSAEFPKEGPSILRIQQVVRGDSAAYFCASSPVGANPPYNSPLHFGNGTRLTVT.

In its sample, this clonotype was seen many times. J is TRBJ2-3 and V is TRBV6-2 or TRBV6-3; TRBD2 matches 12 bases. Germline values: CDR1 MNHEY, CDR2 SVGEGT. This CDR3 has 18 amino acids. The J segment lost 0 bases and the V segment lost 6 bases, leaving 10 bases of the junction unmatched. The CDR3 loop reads CASSPRLAGVLSTDTQYF. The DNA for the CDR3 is TGTGCCAGCAGCCCTCGACTAGCGGGGGTTCTTAGCACAGATACGCAGTATTTT.

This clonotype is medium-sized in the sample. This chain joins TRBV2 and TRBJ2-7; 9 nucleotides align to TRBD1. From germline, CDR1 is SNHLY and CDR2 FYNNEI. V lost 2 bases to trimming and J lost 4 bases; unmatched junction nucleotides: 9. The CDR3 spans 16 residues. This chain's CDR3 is CASSEIGTGLSYEQYF. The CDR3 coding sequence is TGTGCCAGCAGTGAAATCGGGACAGGGCTGTCGTACGAGCAGTACTTC.

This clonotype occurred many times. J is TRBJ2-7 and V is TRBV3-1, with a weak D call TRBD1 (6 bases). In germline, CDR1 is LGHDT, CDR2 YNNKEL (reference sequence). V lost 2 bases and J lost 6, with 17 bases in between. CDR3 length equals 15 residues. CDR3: CASSQTGTRGGEQYF. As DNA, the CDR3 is TGTGCCAGCAGCCAAACCGGGACCAGGGGTGGCGAGCAGTACTTC.

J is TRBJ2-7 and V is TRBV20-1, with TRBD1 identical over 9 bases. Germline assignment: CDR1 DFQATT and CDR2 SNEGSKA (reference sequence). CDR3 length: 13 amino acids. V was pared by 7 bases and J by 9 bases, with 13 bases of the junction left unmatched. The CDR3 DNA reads TGCAGTGTACCGGGACAGGGTGTAGATACGCAGTACGTC. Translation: CSVPGQGVDTQYV.

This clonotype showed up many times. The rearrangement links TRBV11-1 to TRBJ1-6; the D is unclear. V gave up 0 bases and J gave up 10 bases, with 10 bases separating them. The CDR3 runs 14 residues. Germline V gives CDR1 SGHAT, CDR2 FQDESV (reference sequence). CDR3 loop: CASSLAGSASPLHF. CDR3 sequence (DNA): TGTGCCAGCAGCTTAGCGGGGTCGGCCTCACCCCTCCACTTT.

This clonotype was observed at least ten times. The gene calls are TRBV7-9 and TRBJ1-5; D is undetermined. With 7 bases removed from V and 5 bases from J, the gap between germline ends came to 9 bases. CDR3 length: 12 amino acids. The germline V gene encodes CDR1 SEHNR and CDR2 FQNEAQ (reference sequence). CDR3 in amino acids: CASNEGDQPQHF. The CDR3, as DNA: TGTGCCAGCAACGAGGGCGATCAGCCCCAGCATTTT.

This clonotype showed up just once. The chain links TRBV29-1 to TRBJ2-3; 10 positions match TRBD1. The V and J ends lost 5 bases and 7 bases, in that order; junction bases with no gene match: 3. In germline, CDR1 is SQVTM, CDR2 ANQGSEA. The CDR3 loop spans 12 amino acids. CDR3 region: CSVSTGGNTQYF. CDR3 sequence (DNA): TGCAGCGTTTCGACAGGGGGCAATACGCAGTATTTT.

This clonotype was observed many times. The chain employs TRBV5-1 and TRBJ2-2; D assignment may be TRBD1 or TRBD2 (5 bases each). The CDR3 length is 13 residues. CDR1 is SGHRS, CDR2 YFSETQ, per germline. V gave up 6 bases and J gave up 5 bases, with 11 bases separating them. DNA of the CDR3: TGCGCCAGCACCAGGGAGTTAACCGGGGAGCTGTTTTTT. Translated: CASTRELTGELFF.

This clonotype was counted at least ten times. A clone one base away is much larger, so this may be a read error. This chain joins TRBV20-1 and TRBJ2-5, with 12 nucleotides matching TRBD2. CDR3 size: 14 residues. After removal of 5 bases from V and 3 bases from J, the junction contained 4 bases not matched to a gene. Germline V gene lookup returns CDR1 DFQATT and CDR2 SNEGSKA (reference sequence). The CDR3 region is CSAGRLAGEETQYF. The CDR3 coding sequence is TGCAGTGCTGGTAGACTAGCGGGGGAAGAGACCCAGTACTTC.

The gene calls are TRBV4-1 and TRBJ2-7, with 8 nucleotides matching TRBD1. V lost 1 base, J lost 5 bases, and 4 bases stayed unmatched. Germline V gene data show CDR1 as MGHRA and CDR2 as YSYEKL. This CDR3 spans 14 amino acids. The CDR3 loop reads CASSQGTGNNEQYF. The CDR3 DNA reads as TGCGCCAGCAGCCAAGGGACAGGGAATAACGAGCAGTACTTC.

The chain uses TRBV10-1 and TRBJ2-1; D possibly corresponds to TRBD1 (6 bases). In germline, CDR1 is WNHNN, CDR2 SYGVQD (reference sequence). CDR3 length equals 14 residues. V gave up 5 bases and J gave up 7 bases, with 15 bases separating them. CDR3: CASSRDTGRNEQFF. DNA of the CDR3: TGCGCCAGCAGTCGGGACACGGGCAGGAATGAGCAGTTCTTC.

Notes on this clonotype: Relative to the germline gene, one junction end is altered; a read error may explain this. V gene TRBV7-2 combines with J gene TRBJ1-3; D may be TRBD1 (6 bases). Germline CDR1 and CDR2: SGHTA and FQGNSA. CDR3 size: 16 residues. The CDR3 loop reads CASSLQGNALENTLYF. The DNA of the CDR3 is TGTGCCAGCAGCTTACAGGGGAATGCCTTGGAAAACACCCTATATTTT.

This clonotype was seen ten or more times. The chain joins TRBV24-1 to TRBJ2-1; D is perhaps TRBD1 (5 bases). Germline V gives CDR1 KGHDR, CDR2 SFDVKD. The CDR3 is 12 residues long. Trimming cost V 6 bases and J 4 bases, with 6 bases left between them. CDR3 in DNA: TGTGCCACCAGTACAGGTTACAATGAGCAGTTCTTC. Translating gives CATSTGYNEQFF.

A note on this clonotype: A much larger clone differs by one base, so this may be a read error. Here the CDR3 reads CGSSQGWGGAEETQYF. The CDR3 DNA follows: TGTGGCAGCAGCCAAGGGTGGGGGGGGGCAGAGGAGACCCAGTACTTC. This chain connects TRBV3-1 to TRBJ2-5, with TRBD2 as a possible D gene (7 bases). The CDR3 is 16 residues long. Germline V gives CDR1 LGHDT, CDR2 YNNKEL (reference sequence).

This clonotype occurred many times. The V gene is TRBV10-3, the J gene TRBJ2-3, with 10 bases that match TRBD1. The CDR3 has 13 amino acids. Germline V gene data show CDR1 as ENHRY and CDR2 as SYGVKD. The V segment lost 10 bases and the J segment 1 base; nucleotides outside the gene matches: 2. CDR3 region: CATGQGRTDTQYF. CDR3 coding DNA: TGTGCCACGGGACAGGGGCGCACAGATACGCAGTATTTT.

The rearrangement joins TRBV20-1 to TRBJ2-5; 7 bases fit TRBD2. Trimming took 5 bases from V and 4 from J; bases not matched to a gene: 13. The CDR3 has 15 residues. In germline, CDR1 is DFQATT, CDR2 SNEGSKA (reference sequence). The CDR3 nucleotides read TGCAGTGCTCCGAGGGGCCCCCCGGGGGGAGAGACCCAGTACTTC. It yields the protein CSAPRGPPGGETQYF.

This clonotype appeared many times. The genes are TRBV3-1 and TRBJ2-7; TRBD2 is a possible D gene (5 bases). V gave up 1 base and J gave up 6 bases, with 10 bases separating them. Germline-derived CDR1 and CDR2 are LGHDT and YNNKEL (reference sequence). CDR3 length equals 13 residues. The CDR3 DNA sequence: TGTGCCAGCAGCCAAGGTAACGGAGGCGAGCAGTACTTC. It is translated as CASSQGNGGEQYF.

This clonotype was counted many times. The CDR3 sequence is CASSLGGGHEKLFF. The DNA of the CDR3 is TGTGCCAGCAGCTTAGGAGGGGGCCACGAAAAACTGTTTTTT. V is TRBV7-2 and J is TRBJ1-4, with TRBD1 identical over 7 bases. The CDR3 length is 14 residues. The V gene end was trimmed by 1 base and the J gene end by 8 bases; junction bases not matched to a gene: 4. CDR1 is SGHTA and CDR2 is FQGNSA in the germline V gene.

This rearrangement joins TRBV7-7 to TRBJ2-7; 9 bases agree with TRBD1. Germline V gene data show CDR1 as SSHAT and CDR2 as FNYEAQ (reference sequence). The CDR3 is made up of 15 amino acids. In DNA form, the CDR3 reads TGTGCTAGCAGCCCGCGGGACAGGGTGTCCTACGAGCAGTACGTC. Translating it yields CASSPRDRVSYEQYV.

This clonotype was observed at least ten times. The CDR3 is CASSFDPGRPNEKLFF. Written as DNA, the CDR3 is TGTGCCAGCAGCTTCGACCCGGGACGGCCGAATGAAAAACTGTTTTTT. V usage is TRBV11-2 and J usage is TRBJ1-4; TRBD1 might be the D (5 bases). This CDR3 has 16 amino acids. Germline-derived CDR1 and CDR2 are SGHAT and FQNNGV. V gave up 3 bases and J gave up 5 bases, with 16 bases separating them.

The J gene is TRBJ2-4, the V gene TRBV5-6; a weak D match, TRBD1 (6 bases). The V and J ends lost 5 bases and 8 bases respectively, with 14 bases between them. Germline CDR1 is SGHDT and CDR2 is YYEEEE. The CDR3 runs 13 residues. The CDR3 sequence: CASSYQGNYIQYF. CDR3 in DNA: TGTGCCAGCAGTTATCAGGGGAATTACATTCAGTACTTC.

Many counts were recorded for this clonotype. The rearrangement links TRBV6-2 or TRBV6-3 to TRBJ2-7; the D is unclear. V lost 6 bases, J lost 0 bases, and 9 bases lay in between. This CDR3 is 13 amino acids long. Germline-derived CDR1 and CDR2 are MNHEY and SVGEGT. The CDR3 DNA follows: TGTGCCAGCAGACACAGCTTCTCCTACGAGCAGTACTTC. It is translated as CASRHSFSYEQYF.

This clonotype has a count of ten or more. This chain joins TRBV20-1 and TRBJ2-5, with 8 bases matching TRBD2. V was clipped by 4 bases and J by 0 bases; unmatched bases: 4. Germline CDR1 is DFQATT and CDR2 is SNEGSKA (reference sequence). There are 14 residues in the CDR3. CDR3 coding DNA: TGCAGTGCTATCGGGGGGGCCAACCAAGAGACCCAGTACTTC. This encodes CSAIGGANQETQYF.

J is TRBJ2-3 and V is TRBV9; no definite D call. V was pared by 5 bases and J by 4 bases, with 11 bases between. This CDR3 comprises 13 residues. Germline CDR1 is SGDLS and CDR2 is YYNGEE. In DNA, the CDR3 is TGTGCCAGCAGAGCCCCCGGTGCAGATACGCAGTATTTT. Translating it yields CASRAPGADTQYF. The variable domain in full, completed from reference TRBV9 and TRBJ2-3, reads DSGVTQTPKHLITATGQRVTLRCSPRSGDLSVYWYQQSLDQGLQFLIQYYNGEERAKGNILERFSAQQFPDLHSELNLSSLELGDSALYFCASRAPGADTQYFGPGTRLTVL.

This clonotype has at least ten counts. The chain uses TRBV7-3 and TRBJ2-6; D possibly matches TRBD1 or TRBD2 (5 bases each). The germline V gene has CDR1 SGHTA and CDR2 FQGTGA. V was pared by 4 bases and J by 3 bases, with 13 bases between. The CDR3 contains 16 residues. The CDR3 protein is CASSSAGGFGANVLTF. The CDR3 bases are TGTGCCAGCAGCTCGGCTGGGGGTTTTGGGGCCAACGTCCTGACTTTC.

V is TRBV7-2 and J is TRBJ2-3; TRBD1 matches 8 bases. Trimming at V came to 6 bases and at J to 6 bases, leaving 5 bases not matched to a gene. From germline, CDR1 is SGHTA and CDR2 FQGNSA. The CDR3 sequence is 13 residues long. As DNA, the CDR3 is TGTGCCAGCAGACCAGGGGGCCGGGATACGCAGTATTTT. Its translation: CASRPGGRDTQYF.

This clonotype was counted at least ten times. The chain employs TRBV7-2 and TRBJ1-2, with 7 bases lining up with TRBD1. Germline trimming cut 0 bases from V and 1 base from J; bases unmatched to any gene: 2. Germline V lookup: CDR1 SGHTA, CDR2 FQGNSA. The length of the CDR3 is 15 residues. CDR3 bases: TGTGCCAGCAGCTTAGCGAGGGGGCTTAACTATGGCTACACCTTC. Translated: CASSLARGLNYGYTF.

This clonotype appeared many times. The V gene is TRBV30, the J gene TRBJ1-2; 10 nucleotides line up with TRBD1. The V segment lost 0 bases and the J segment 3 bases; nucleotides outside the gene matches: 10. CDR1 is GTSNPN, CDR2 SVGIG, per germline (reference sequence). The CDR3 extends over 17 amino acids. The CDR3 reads CAWSVSGTGVAYYGYTF. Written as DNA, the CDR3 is TGTGCCTGGAGTGTATCCGGGACAGGGGTCGCTTACTATGGCTACACCTTC.